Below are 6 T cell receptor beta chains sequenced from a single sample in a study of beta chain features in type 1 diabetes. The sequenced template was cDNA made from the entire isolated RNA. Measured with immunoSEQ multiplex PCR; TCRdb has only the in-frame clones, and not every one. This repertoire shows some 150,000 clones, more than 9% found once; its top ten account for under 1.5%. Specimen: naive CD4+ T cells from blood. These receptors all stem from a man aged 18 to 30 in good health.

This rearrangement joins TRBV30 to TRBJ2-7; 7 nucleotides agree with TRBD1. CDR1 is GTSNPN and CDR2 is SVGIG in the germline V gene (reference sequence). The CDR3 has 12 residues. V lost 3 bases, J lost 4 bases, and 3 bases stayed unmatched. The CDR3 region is CAWRTGSYEQYF. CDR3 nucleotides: TGTGCCTGGAGGACAGGGAGTTACGAGCAGTACTTC.

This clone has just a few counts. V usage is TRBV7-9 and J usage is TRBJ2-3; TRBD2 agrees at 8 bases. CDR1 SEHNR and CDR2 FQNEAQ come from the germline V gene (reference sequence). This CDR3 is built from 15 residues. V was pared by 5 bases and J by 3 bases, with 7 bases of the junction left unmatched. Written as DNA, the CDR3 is TGTGCCAGCAGCCCACCGGGACTAGTAACAGATACGCAGTATTTT. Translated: CASSPPGLVTDTQYF.

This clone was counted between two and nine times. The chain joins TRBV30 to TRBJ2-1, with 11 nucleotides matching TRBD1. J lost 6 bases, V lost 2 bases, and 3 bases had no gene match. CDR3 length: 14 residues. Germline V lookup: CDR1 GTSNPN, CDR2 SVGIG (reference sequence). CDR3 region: CAWSRDRGINEQFF. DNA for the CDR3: TGTGCCTGGAGTCGGGACAGGGGGATCAATGAGCAGTTCTTC.

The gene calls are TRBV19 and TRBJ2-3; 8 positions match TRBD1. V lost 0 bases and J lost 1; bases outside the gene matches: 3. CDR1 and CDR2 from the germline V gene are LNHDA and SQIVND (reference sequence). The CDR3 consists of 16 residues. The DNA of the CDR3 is TGTGCCAGTAGTATAGATTGGGGACAGGGCACAGATACGCAGTATTTT. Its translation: CASSIDWGQGTDTQYF. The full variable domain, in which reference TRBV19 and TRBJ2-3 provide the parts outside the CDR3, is DGGITQSPKYLFRKEGQNVTLSCEQNLNHDAMYWYRQDPGQGLRLIYYSQIVNDFQKGDIAEGYSVSREKKESFPLTVTSAQKNPTAFYLCASSIDWGQGTDTQYFGPGTRLTVL.

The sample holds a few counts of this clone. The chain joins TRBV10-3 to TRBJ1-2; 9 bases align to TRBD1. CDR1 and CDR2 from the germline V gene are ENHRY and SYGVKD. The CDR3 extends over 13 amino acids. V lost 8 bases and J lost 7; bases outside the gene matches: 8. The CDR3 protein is CAIDRGVFGGYTF. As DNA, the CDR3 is TGTGCCATCGACAGGGGGGTTTTCGGTGGCTACACCTTC.

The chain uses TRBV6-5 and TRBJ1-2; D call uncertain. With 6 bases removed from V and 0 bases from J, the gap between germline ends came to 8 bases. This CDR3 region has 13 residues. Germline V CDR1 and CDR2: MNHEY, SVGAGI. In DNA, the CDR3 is TGTGCCAGCAGGAGAGCAACTAACTATGGCTACACCTTC. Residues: CASRRATNYGYTF.